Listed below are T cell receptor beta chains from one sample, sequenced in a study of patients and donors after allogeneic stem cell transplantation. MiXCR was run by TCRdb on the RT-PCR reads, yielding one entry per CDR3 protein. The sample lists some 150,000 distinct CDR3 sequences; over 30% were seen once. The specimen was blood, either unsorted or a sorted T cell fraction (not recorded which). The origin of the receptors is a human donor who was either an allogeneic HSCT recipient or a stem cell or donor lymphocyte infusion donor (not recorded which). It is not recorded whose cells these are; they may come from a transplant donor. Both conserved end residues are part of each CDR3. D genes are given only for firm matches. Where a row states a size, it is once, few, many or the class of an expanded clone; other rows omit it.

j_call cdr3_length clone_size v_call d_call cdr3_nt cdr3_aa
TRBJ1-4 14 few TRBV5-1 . TGCGCCAGCAGTTCGGACGGAGTTAATGAAAAACTGTTTTTT CASSSDGVNEKLFF
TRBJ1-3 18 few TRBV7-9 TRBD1 TGTGCCAGCAGGACGATCTCGGGAGGGGGCTATTCTGGAAACACCATATATTTT CASRTISGGGYSGNTIYF
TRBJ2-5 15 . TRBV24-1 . TGTGCCACCAGTGACCCCCGGCAGGCCCAAGAGACCCAGTACTTC CATSDPRQAQETQYF
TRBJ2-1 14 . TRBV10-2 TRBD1 TGCGCCAGCAGTGAAGAGGGGGCGGCCAATGAGCAGTTCTTC CASSEEGAANEQFF
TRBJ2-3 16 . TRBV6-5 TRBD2 TGTGCCAGCAGTTACGTAGCGGGGGGGAGCACAGATACGCAGTATTTT CASSYVAGGSTDTQYF
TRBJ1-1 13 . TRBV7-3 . TGTGCCAGCAGCTTCAGCCGGAACACTGAAGCTTTCTTT CASSFSRNTEAFF
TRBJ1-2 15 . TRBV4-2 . TGTGCCAGCAGCCAAGATCACCCAACAAACTATGGCTACACCTTC CASSQDHPTNYGYTF
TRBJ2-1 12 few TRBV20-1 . TGCAGTGCCACGACTAAATACAATGAGCAGTTCTTC CSATTKYNEQFF
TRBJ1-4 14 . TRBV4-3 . TGCGCCAGCAGCCAGTCGGCAGGGGTTGAAAAACTGTTTTTT CASSQSAGVEKLFF
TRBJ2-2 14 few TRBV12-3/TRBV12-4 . TGTGCCAGCAGTTTATACCGGTACACCGGGGAGCTGTTTTTT CASSLYRYTGELFF
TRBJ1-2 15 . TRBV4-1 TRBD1 TGCGCCAGCAGCCAAGGCTTGACAGGGAACTATGGCTACACCTTC CASSQGLTGNYGYTF
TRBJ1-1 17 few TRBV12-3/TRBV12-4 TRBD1 TGTGCCAGCAGTCCGGGACAGGGGGCAAAGTTGAACACTGAAGCTTTCTTT CASSPGQGAKLNTEAFF
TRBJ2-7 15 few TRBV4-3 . TGCGCCAGCAGCCAAGATCCAGGGATTCCCTACGAGCAGTACTTC CASSQDPGIPYEQYF
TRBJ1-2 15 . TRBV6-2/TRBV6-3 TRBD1 TGTGCCAGCAGTTACTCGAGTAAAGGGACAGGTGGCTACACCTTC CASSYSSKGTGGYTF
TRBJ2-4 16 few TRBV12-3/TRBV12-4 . TGTGCCAGCAGTTTAGATCCCGCTCTAGCCAAAAACATTCAGTACTTC CASSLDPALAKNIQYF
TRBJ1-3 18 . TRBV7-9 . TGTGCCAGCAGCCGTCTAGGTCGGGGCGCGAGCTCTGGAAACACCATATATTTT CASSRLGRGASSGNTIYF
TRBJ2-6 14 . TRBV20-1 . TGCAGTGCTAGAGACTTCTCTGGGGCCAACGTCCTGACTTTC CSARDFSGANVLTF